The 19 T cell receptor beta chains below all came from one sample that was sequenced in a study of neurological immune-mediated disorders. As to time point: longitudinal time-point 3. In TCRdb, the 5' RACE reads were re-called with MiXCR into one record per CDR3 protein. The sample lists under 130,000 distinct CDR3 sequences, about 10% occurring once. The sequencing sample was made of PBMCs. The receptor source for this set is a female donor with HTLV-1-associated myelopathy (HAM/TSP).

This clonotype has just a few counts. The V call is TRBV29-1, the J call TRBJ1-1; unclear D gene. Trimming took off 4 bases at V and 7 bases at J, with 10 bases between the two ends. The CDR3 has 11 amino acids. Germline V CDR1 and CDR2: SQVTM, ANQGSEA. In DNA form, the CDR3 reads TGCAGCGTTGCAGAAGGAATTGAAGCTTTCTTT. Amino acid sequence: CSVAEGIEAFF.

Ten or more counts support this clonotype. V gene TRBV5-1 combines with J gene TRBJ2-7; no clear D gene. This CDR3 has 14 residues. CDR1 is SGHRS, CDR2 YFSETQ, per germline. V shed 8 bases and J shed 1 base, with 16 bases lying between them. The CDR3 coding sequence is TGCGCCAGTGGCTGGCGGCAGGCGTCCTACGAGCAGTACTTC. Translation: CASGWRQASYEQYF. The variable domain in full, completed from reference TRBV5-1 and TRBJ2-7, reads KAGVTQTPRYLIKTRGQQVTLSCSPISGHRSVSWYQQTPGQGLQFLFEYFSETQRNKGNFPGRFSGRQFSNSRSEMNVSTLELGDSALYLCASGWRQASYEQYFGPGTRLTVT.

The table lists this clonotype with many counts. The chain is built from TRBV5-1 and TRBJ1-3; D not resolved. The ends were cut back, 1 base at V and 0 bases at J, with 8 bases in the middle. The CDR3 spans 15 residues. Germline V lookup: CDR1 SGHRS, CDR2 YFSETQ. CDR3 bases: TGCGCCAGCAGCTTGTTCGCAGACTCTGGAAACACCATATATTTT. Encoded protein: CASSLFADSGNTIYF.

This clonotype was picked up many times. The chain has TRBV4-1 and TRBJ2-7; 13 nucleotides align to TRBD2. This CDR3 region has 16 residues. Germline values: CDR1 MGHRA, CDR2 YSYEKL. With V trimmed by 3 bases and J by 2 bases, 4 bases remained unmatched. The CDR3: CASSQTGTSGAYEQYF. The CDR3 nucleotides are TGCGCCAGCAGCCAGACCGGGACTAGCGGGGCCTACGAGCAGTACTTC.

Worth noting for this clonotype: A much larger clone differs by one base, so this may be a read error. The chain couples TRBV3-1 to TRBJ2-1, with a tentative D call TRBD2 (6 bases). The CDR3 loop spans 15 amino acids. CDR1 is LGHDT, CDR2 YNNKEL, per germline (reference sequence). CDR3 sequence: CARSQDGGVYNEQFF. The CDR3 DNA sequence: TGTGCCAGAAGCCAAGACGGGGGAGTTTACAATGAGCAGTTCTTC.

This chain joins TRBV5-1 and TRBJ2-3; D is possibly TRBD2 (5 bases). CDR3 length: 15 amino acids. The V gene lost 4 bases and the J gene lost 1 base, with 13 bases spanning the gap. CDR1 is SGHRS and CDR2 is YFSETQ in the germline V gene. The CDR3 here is CASSRREIGTDTQYF. The CDR3 DNA reads TGCGCCAGCAGCCGTAGGGAGATCGGCACAGATACGCAGTATTTT. Based on the CDR3 plus reference TRBV5-1 and TRBJ2-3, the full variable domain is KAGVTQTPRYLIKTRGQQVTLSCSPISGHRSVSWYQQTPGQGLQFLFEYFSETQRNKGNFPGRFSGRQFSNSRSEMNVSTLELGDSALYLCASSRREIGTDTQYFGPGTRLTVL.

As concerns this clonotype: Relative to the germline gene, one junction end is altered; a read error may explain this. This rearrangement joins TRBV20-1 to TRBJ2-2; D is unclear. The germline gives CDR1 DFQATT, CDR2 SNEGSKA (reference sequence). The CDR3 is 12 amino acids. CDR3 amino acids: CSALVDTRELFF. The CDR3 bases are TGCAGTGCTCTCGTCGACACCAGGGAGCTGTTTTTT.

In this sample, this clonotype turned up many times. The rearrangement links TRBV28 to TRBJ2-7; D unclear. The V end lost 2 bases, the J end lost 3 bases, and 5 bases lay between the germline ends. Per the germline V gene, CDR1 is MDHEN and CDR2 is SYDVKM. The CDR3 contains 12 residues. CDR3 sequence (DNA): TGTGCCAGCAGTTTAGCTTACTACGAGCAGTACTTC. It encodes CASSLAYYEQYF.

Concerning this clonotype itself: A single base separates this from a much larger clone, so it may be a read error. The V and J genes are TRBV27 and TRBJ2-7; D is possibly TRBD1 (6 bases). This CDR3 comprises 14 residues. V was clipped by 2 bases and J by 1 base, with 9 bases between them. The V gene's germline CDR1 is MNHEY and CDR2 SMNVEV (reference sequence). The CDR3 sequence is CASSLNQGSYEQYF. The CDR3 region has the DNA TGTGCCAGCAGTTTAAACCAGGGGTCCTACGAGCAGTACTTC.

This clonotype was detected ten times or more. This rearrangement joins TRBV5-1 to TRBJ2-7, with 9 bases fitting TRBD2. The J segment lost 7 bases and the V segment lost 0 bases, leaving 5 bases of the junction unmatched. In germline, CDR1 is SGHRS, CDR2 YFSETQ. The CDR3 sequence is 14 residues long. The DNA of the CDR3 is TGCGCCAGCAGCTTGGACGGACTAGCGTCTGAGCAGTACTTC. It yields the protein CASSLDGLASEQYF.

This clonotype appeared many times. This sequence joins TRBV12-3 or TRBV12-4 and TRBJ1-5, with TRBD1 matching over 7 bases. This CDR3 is 15 amino acids long. J was trimmed by 4 bases and V by 3 bases; bases with no gene match: 6. Here the CDR3 reads CASSFSGTANQPQHF. The CDR3, as DNA: TGTGCCAGCAGTTTTTCGGGGACAGCAAATCAGCCCCAGCATTTT.

This clonotype was observed many times. The chain combines TRBV20-1 with TRBJ1-6; D is perhaps TRBD1 (6 bases). Trimming cost V 0 bases and J 6 bases, with 9 bases left between them. The CDR3 runs to 14 residues. Germline V gene data show CDR1 as DFQATT and CDR2 as SNEGSKA (reference sequence). The CDR3: CSAREGQPNSPLHF. CDR3 DNA: TGCAGTGCTAGAGAAGGACAGCCTAATTCACCCCTCCACTTT.

This clonotype was counted ten times or more. The V and J genes are TRBV20-1 and TRBJ2-3, with D maybe TRBD2 (6 bases). Trimming shortened V by 4 bases and J by 5 bases, and 22 bases separated the two germline ends. This CDR3 is built from 16 residues. CDR1 is DFQATT and CDR2 is SNEGSKA in the germline V gene (reference sequence). The DNA for the CDR3 is TGCAGTGCTATTGGAGTAGCGGCGATTCGACTAGATACGCAGTATTTT. Translating it yields CSAIGVAAIRLDTQYF.

There are many counts of this clonotype. The rearrangement uses TRBV28 and TRBJ2-6, with 10 bases lining up with TRBD1. The ends lost 6 bases at V and 4 bases at J; junction bases unmatched: 15. CDR3 length: 19 residues. CDR1 and CDR2 from the germline V gene are MDHEN and SYDVKM. The CDR3 DNA sequence: TGTGCCAGCAGCGTGGGACAGGGGCCTTTTAGGAGCGGGGCCAACGTCCTGACTTTC. Its translation: CASSVGQGPFRSGANVLTF.

This clonotype came up many times. The chain couples TRBV6-5 to TRBJ2-7; possibly TRBD1 or TRBD2 for D (5 bases each). This CDR3 comprises 14 residues. Germline CDR1 MNHEY, CDR2 SVGAGI. Trimming left V 0 bases short and J 4 bases short, with 10 bases between. CDR3: CASSYSSGPYEQYF. Written as DNA, the CDR3 is TGTGCCAGCAGTTACTCGTCGGGACCTTACGAGCAGTACTTC.

In this sample, this clonotype turned up a few times. The rearrangement uses TRBV5-1 and TRBJ2-7; unclear D gene. The CDR3 spans 14 residues. V was trimmed by 2 bases and J by 3 bases, leaving 12 bases between them. Germline loops: CDR1 SGHRS, CDR2 YFSETQ. The CDR3 DNA is TGCGCCAGCAGCTTTGCGTTCGGCAGCTACGAGCAGTACTTC. It codes for CASSFAFGSYEQYF.

This clonotype was counted many times. The rearrangement links TRBV20-1 to TRBJ2-1; D may correspond to TRBD1 or TRBD2 (5 bases each). Per the germline V gene, CDR1 is DFQATT and CDR2 is SNEGSKA (reference sequence). The V and J ends lost 5 bases and 6 bases respectively, with 14 bases between them. The CDR3 runs to 13 residues. The CDR3 is CSAGRGATNEQFF. Written as DNA, the CDR3 is TGCAGTGCTGGTCGGGGCGCAACCAATGAGCAGTTCTTC.

The chain couples TRBV5-1 to TRBJ1-1; tentatively, D is TRBD1 (5 bases). This CDR3 comprises 17 residues. Germline V CDR1 and CDR2: SGHRS, YFSETQ. Trimming shortened V by 4 bases and J by 1 base, and 20 bases separated the two germline ends. The CDR3 here is CASSSTGRNTPNTEAFF. The CDR3 nucleotides are TGCGCCAGCAGCAGTACAGGACGGAATACTCCGAACACTGAAGCTTTCTTT. Full variable domain (remainder filled in from reference TRBV5-1 and TRBJ1-1): KAGVTQTPRYLIKTRGQQVTLSCSPISGHRSVSWYQQTPGQGLQFLFEYFSETQRNKGNFPGRFSGRQFSNSRSEMNVSTLELGDSALYLCASSSTGRNTPNTEAFFGQGTRLTVV.

This clonotype was counted many times. The V and J genes are TRBV20-1 and TRBJ1-3; D not resolved. Trimming took 2 bases from V and 4 from J, leaving 6 bases between them. The CDR3 is made up of 12 amino acids. Germline lookup yields CDR1 DFQATT and CDR2 SNEGSKA (reference sequence). The CDR3 spells CSARIAGNTIYF. CDR3 DNA: TGCAGTGCTAGAATTGCCGGAAACACCATATATTTT.